A single sample is the source of the 21 T cell receptor beta chains below, sequenced in a study of blood T cells in healthy people across ages. PCR was performed a second time for about 7 to 11 cycles using a sample-barcoded 5' primer and a J-beta primer mix. One entry per CDR3 protein, called by TCRdb with MiXCR from the 5' RACE reads. The profile shows hundreds of thousands of distinct CDR3 sequences, around 25% of them singletons. This same sample was also part of a study on T cells of mothers and their children.

Sequences were obtained from blood. The origin of the receptors is a boy aged 10-17 years in good health.

This clonotype was counted a few times. This chain joins TRBV20-1 and TRBJ2-1, with 10 bases aligning to TRBD2. Unmatched junction bases numbered 23, after V lost 3 bases and J lost 3 bases. Germline assignment: CDR1 DFQATT and CDR2 SNEGSKA (reference sequence). This CDR3 has 21 amino acids. This chain's CDR3 is CSARLAGVPGQKKGFYNEQFF. In DNA, the CDR3 is TGCAGTGCTAGGCTAGCGGGAGTGCCTGGGCAGAAAAAGGGATTCTACAATGAGCAGTTCTTC.

The chain couples TRBV9 to TRBJ2-2; D is possibly TRBD1 (5 bases). The CDR3 extends over 12 amino acids. V lost 4 bases to trimming and J lost 13 bases, with 14 bases between them. Germline CDR1 reads SGDLS; CDR2 reads YYNGEE. CDR3 sequence reads: CASSTDSERLFF. The CDR3 nucleotides are TGTGCCAGCAGCACTGACAGCGAGCGGCTGTTTTTT.

This clonotype was counted a few times. This chain connects TRBV7-9 to TRBJ2-7; 10 bases match TRBD1. The CDR3 has 17 residues. V trimming: 1 base; J trimming: 1 base; junction bases outside the gene matches: 7. Germline V CDR1 and CDR2: SEHNR, FQNEAQ (reference sequence). This CDR3 reads CASSLEADRGLSYEQYF. CDR3 DNA: TGTGCCAGCAGCTTAGAGGCCGACAGGGGGCTGTCCTACGAGCAGTACTTC.

Written as DNA, the CDR3 is TGTGCCAGCACCCCTCAGGGACTAGCGGACAATGAGCAGTTCTTC. Translating it yields CASTPQGLADNEQFF. V usage is TRBV5-6 and J usage is TRBJ2-5; 11 bases line up with TRBD2. The DNA matches TRBJ2-1 better at its end, which makes the J call doubtful. The CDR3 consists of 15 residues. Germline-derived CDR1 and CDR2 are SGHDT and YYEEEE.

The gene calls are TRBV5-1 and TRBJ1-1; maybe TRBD1 (5 bases). The V end lost 6 bases, the J end lost 4 bases, and 16 bases lay between the germline ends. This CDR3 has 14 residues. In germline, CDR1 is SGHRS, CDR2 YFSETQ. The CDR3 DNA reads TGCGCCAGCACTGGGCGGGGGGGAGGCACTGAAGCTTTCTTT. Translating gives CASTGRGGGTEAFF.

This chain uses TRBV20-1 with TRBJ2-5; 11 bases map to TRBD1. Germline-derived CDR1 and CDR2 are DFQATT and SNEGSKA (reference sequence). There are 16 residues in the CDR3. V trimming: 3 bases; J trimming: 5 bases; junction bases outside the gene matches: 11. CDR3 residues: CSARGTGGTVVETQYF. The CDR3 DNA reads TGCAGTGCTAGGGGGACAGGGGGAACCGTGGTGGAGACCCAGTACTTC.

This clonotype occurred a few times. The chain recombines TRBV28 with TRBJ2-1, with D perhaps given as TRBD1 or TRBD2 (5 bases each). Per germline, CDR1 MDHEN and CDR2 SYDVKM. Trimming left V 6 bases short and J 3 bases short, with 24 bases between. The CDR3 extends over 18 amino acids. The chain's CDR3 is CASSLAGPQGSDYNEQFF. DNA of the CDR3: TGTGCCAGCAGCCTAGCAGGGCCGCAGGGCTCGGACTACAATGAGCAGTTCTTC. The full variable domain, in which reference TRBV28 and TRBJ2-1 provide the parts outside the CDR3, is DVKVTQSSRYLVKRTGEKVFLECVQDMDHENMFWYRQDPGLGLRLIYFSYDVKMKEKGDIPEGYSVSREKKERFSLILESASTNQTSMYLCASSLAGPQGSDYNEQFFGPGTRLTVL.

J is TRBJ2-5 and V is TRBV5-1; no firm D call. Germline V gene lookup returns CDR1 SGHRS and CDR2 YFSETQ. The germline V and J ends were trimmed by 4 bases and 4 bases, with 14 bases remaining between them. The CDR3 consists of 14 residues. The CDR3 protein is CASSARMRGETQYF. Written as DNA, the CDR3 is TGCGCCAGCAGCGCGCGCATGCGAGGAGAGACCCAGTACTTC.

This clonotype was counted once. The genes are TRBV7-2 and TRBJ2-5, with D hard to call. CDR1 and CDR2 from the germline V gene are SGHTA and FQGNSA. The V end was cut by 3 bases, the J end by 2 bases, with 10 bases between. The CDR3 covers 14 residues. This chain's CDR3 is CASSFLGWQETQYF. CDR3 nucleotides: TGTGCCAGCAGCTTCCTAGGTTGGCAAGAGACCCAGTACTTC. Full variable domain (rest looked up from reference TRBV7-2 and TRBJ2-5): GAGVSQSPSNKVTEKGKDVELRCDPISGHTALYWYRQSLGQGLEFLIYFQGNSAPDKSGLPSDRFSAERTGGSVSTLTIQRTQQEDSAVYLCASSFLGWQETQYFGPGTRLLVL.

There are a few counts of this clonotype. The chain couples TRBV6-5 to TRBJ2-7; D is possibly TRBD2 (6 bases). V gave up 0 bases and J gave up 4 bases, with 10 bases separating them. Germline V lookup: CDR1 MNHEY, CDR2 SVGAGI. This CDR3 is 14 amino acids long. CDR3 sequence reads: CASSYSGGMYEQYF. The CDR3 nucleotides are TGTGCCAGCAGTTACTCGGGGGGTATGTACGAGCAGTACTTC.

This clonotype was counted only a few times. The rearrangement uses TRBV27 and TRBJ1-6; the D is unclear. The CDR3 extends over 16 amino acids. V was shortened by 5 bases and J by 0 bases, with 11 bases between the two germline ends. CDR1 and CDR2 (germline): MNHEY, SMNVEV (reference sequence). The CDR3 sequence is CASSPYSGSYNSPLHF. The CDR3 DNA follows: TGTGCCAGCAGTCCCTACTCGGGCTCCTATAATTCACCCCTCCACTTT.

This chain connects TRBV6-5 to TRBJ1-2; D remains ambiguous. Germline CDR1 reads MNHEY; CDR2 reads SVGAGI. CDR3 length: 15 residues. The ends were cut back, 2 bases at V and 8 bases at J, with 18 bases in the middle. This CDR3 reads CASSYVGWGFRGYTF. In DNA form, the CDR3 reads TGTGCCAGCAGTTACGTGGGATGGGGTTTTCGAGGCTACACCTTC.

DNA of the CDR3: TGTGCCAGCAAGTTTTGGGGTGATTCTATGAACACTGAAGCTTTCTTT. This codes for CASKFWGDSMNTEAFF. The genes are TRBV28 and TRBJ1-1; no firm D call. V was shortened by 7 bases and J by 0 bases, with 18 bases between the two germline ends. Per germline, CDR1 MDHEN and CDR2 SYDVKM. The CDR3 runs to 16 residues.

There are a few counts of this clonotype. V gene TRBV5-1 combines with J gene TRBJ2-5; perhaps D is TRBD1 or TRBD2 (5 bases each). CDR3 size: 15 residues. Per the germline V gene, CDR1 is SGHRS and CDR2 is YFSETQ. Trimming took 3 bases from V and 9 from J, leaving 21 bases between them. The CDR3 spells CASSSTEGGFMAQYF. The CDR3, as DNA: TGCGCCAGCAGCTCGACAGAGGGTGGGTTCATGGCCCAGTACTTC.

This clonotype was picked up a small number of times. The CDR3 here is CSATGQGAPGANVLTF. CDR3 nucleotide sequence: TGCAGTGCGACGGGACAGGGGGCACCTGGGGCCAACGTCCTGACTTTC. The rearrangement uses TRBV20-1 and TRBJ2-6; TRBD1 agrees at 12 bases. The CDR3 sequence is 16 residues long. J was trimmed by 2 bases and V by 6 bases; bases with no gene match: 5. Germline CDR1 is DFQATT and CDR2 is SNEGSKA (reference sequence).

The table lists this clonotype with many counts. This chain uses TRBV29-1 with TRBJ2-7, with D possibly being TRBD1 (5 bases). There are 12 residues in the CDR3. Between the trimmed V and J ends, which lost 4 bases and 4 bases, there was a span of 11 bases. Germline assignment: CDR1 SQVTM and CDR2 ANQGSEA. The CDR3 protein is CSVGQGTYEQYF. The DNA of the CDR3 is TGCAGCGTTGGCCAGGGCACTTACGAGCAGTACTTC.

The chain uses TRBV28 and TRBJ1-2, with D unresolved. The CDR3 length is 16 residues. Trimming stripped 4 bases from V and 7 bases from J, with 22 bases between. Germline V gives CDR1 MDHEN, CDR2 SYDVKM. The CDR3 sequence is CASSSLWMRVLSGYTF. In DNA form, the CDR3 reads TGTGCCAGCAGTTCCCTGTGGATGCGGGTTTTAAGTGGCTACACCTTC.

This clonotype has a handful of counts. J is TRBJ2-7 and V is TRBV6-1, with 16 bases lining up with TRBD2. Trimming removed 6 bases from V and 6 bases from J; junction bases left unmatched: 5. There are 15 residues in the CDR3. CDR1 and CDR2 from the germline V gene are MNHNS and SASEGT. The CDR3 loop reads CASSDGTSGGVEQYF. CDR3 DNA: TGTGCCAGCAGCGACGGGACTAGCGGGGGGGTCGAGCAGTACTTC.

The rearrangement uses TRBV20-1 and TRBJ2-7, with 9 bases fitting TRBD2. Germline CDR1 and CDR2: DFQATT and SNEGSKA (reference sequence). The CDR3 is 19 amino acids. V was clipped by 0 bases and J by 2 bases; unmatched bases: 17. CDR3 sequence reads: CSARDKGTAGTSSPYEQYF. The CDR3 nucleotides read TGCAGTGCTAGAGATAAAGGGACTGCCGGGACTAGCTCCCCCTACGAGCAGTACTTC.

This chain uses TRBV28 with TRBJ2-6; 8 bases line up with TRBD1. J gave up 0 bases and V 8 bases, and 3 bases lay outside the gene matches. Per the germline V gene, CDR1 is MDHEN and CDR2 is SYDVKM. The CDR3 extends over 15 amino acids. CDR3 region: CASRQGSSGANVLTF. As DNA, the CDR3 is TGTGCCAGCCGACAGGGGAGCTCTGGGGCCAACGTCCTGACTTTC.

The CDR3 DNA is TGCAGTGCTCGGGACTGGGGTATGAACACTGAAGCTTTCTTT. Residues: CSARDWGMNTEAFF. The V call is TRBV20-1, the J call TRBJ1-1, with TRBD1 as a possible D gene (5 bases). The V gene's germline CDR1 is DFQATT and CDR2 SNEGSKA (reference sequence). The CDR3 is made up of 14 amino acids. V was trimmed by 5 bases and J by 0 bases, leaving 13 bases between them.